This T cell receptor beta chain is drawn from a study of T cells in Graves' hyperthyroidism and ophthalmopathy. About the study: Pretreatment peripheral blood was obtained at initial diagnosis. Findings of the study overall: Peripheral blood also featured most of the thyroid clonotypes expanded above 0.001.

RNA transcripts served as the template for amplifying TCR beta CDR3 regions. Primed by the HTBI set, a first-round RT-PCR was run on the TCR CDR3. TCRdb fed the multiplex PCR reads into MiXCR, producing one record per CDR3 protein. The sample comprises a few hundred thousand distinct CDR3 sequences, about 14% of which are singletons, and roughly a fifth rests with the top ten. Concerning this clonotype itself: What it binds is unknown.

CDR1 and CDR2 (germline): SGHKS, YYEKEE (reference sequence). This CDR3 region has 12 residues. V lost 0 bases and J lost 15, with 10 bases in between. PBMCs were derived from roughly 10 ml fresh peripheral blood. This TCR was recovered from a woman aged 25 to 39 with Graves' ophthalmopathy. The chain uses TRBV5-5 and TRBJ1-6, with D maybe TRBD1 (5 bases). The source material was blood. The CDR3 sequence is CASSLGTMVLHF. CDR3 DNA sequence: TGTGCCAGCAGCTTGGGGACAATGGTCCTCCACTTT.